Listed below are T cell receptor beta chains from one sample, sequenced in a study of T cells after yellow fever vaccination. TCRdb called the 5' RACE reads again in MiXCR, with one record for every CDR3 protein. This sample yields about 500,000 distinct CDR3 sequences, of which about a sixth are seen a single time; 15% to 20% belongs to the top ten. The sequences come from PBMCs, collected around 5 days after the first yellow fever vaccination. The receptors shown here come from a young man who received the YFV17D yellow fever vaccine. CDR3s include the opening cysteine and the closing phenylalanine or tryptophan. Fields, in order: clone size, V gene, J gene, D gene, CDR3 DNA, CDR3 protein. D genes are given only for firm matches. Clone size is stated in some rows and not others, as once, few, many or a class when expanded.

few	TRBV27	TRBJ2-1	NA	TGTGCCAGCAGTCCCCGGCCTCTCGGAATAAACAATGAGCAGTTCTTC	CASSPRPLGINNEQFF
NA	TRBV9	TRBJ1-2	NA	TGTGCCAGCAGCGCCCCAGACGGCTATGGCTACACCTTC	CASSAPDGYGYTF
NA	TRBV12-3/TRBV12-4	TRBJ2-3	NA	TGTGCCAGCAGACACCCGGGAGATACGCAGTATTTT	CASRHPGDTQYF
few	TRBV5-1	TRBJ2-3	NA	TGCGCCAGCAGCTTGACAGGGTATAGCACAGATACGCAGTATTTT	CASSLTGYSTDTQYF
many	TRBV12-3/TRBV12-4	TRBJ2-1	TRBD1	TGTGCCAGCAGTTCGCGACAGGGGGCCAATGAGCAGTTCTTC	CASSSRQGANEQFF
few	TRBV12-3/TRBV12-4	TRBJ2-3	NA	TGTGCCAGCAGTTTATCGGTTTCAGATACGCAGTATTTT	CASSLSVSDTQYF
NA	TRBV20-1	TRBJ2-3	TRBD2	TGCAGTGCTAGCCGTCTCAGTAGCGGGGGTGTCACAGATACGCAGTATTTT	CSASRLSSGGVTDTQYF
NA	TRBV29-1	TRBJ2-1	TRBD2	TGCAGCGGGACTAGCGGGGAGGTCTACAATGAGCAGTTCTTC	CSGTSGEVYNEQFF
NA	TRBV7-6	TRBJ2-2	TRBD1	TGTGCCAGCAGCCTGATCGGACAGGGTAACGGGGAGCTGTTTTTT	CASSLIGQGNGELFF
few	TRBV7-3	TRBJ2-1	NA	TGTGCCAGCAGCCCACGGGGCGCCTCTACCTACAATGAGCAGTTCTTC	CASSPRGASTYNEQFF
NA	TRBV12-3/TRBV12-4	TRBJ1-5	NA	TGTGCCAGCACCTCTGGCAGGTGGGATCAGCCCCAGCATTTT	CASTSGRWDQPQHF
NA	TRBV4-1	TRBJ2-1	NA	TGCGCCAGCAGCCCCCGACCCAAAGGGAATGAGCAGTTCTTC	CASSPRPKGNEQFF
NA	TRBV2	TRBJ1-5	NA	TGTGCCAGCAGTTTAGAAACAGATCAGCCCCAGCATTTT	CASSLETDQPQHF
few	TRBV6-2/TRBV6-3	TRBJ1-1	NA	TGTGCCAGCAGCCCCGGGGTCCTTGAAGCTTTCTTT	CASSPGVLEAFF
NA	TRBV7-9	TRBJ2-5	NA	TGTGCCAGCAGCTCTCTGGGGGGCACGGAAGAGACCCAGTACTTC	CASSSLGGTEETQYF
many	TRBV7-2	TRBJ2-1	NA	TGTGCCAGCAGCTTAAGTCGGTGGACGGAAGAGCAGTTCTTC	CASSLSRWTEEQFF
NA	TRBV18	TRBJ1-5	NA	TGTGCCAGCTCACCACGAGCAGGGTATGGACAGCCCCAGCATTTT	CASSPRAGYGQPQHF
NA	TRBV18	TRBJ1-4	TRBD1	TGTGCCAGCTCACCACGAGTGCAGGGACAGGGGGCGTCTAATGAAAAACTGTTTTTT	CASSPRVQGQGASNEKLFF
few	TRBV9	TRBJ2-1	TRBD2	TGTGCCAGCAGCGTGGGCCCTAGCGGGGGGCACGGGGGGGAGCAGTTCTTC	CASSVGPSGGHGGEQFF